Shown below are 5 T cell receptor beta chains from a single sample sequenced in a study of blood T cell repertoires in COVID-19. Data came from immunoSEQ multiplex PCR; TCRdb stores just in-frame clones and leaves some out. The sample records more than 65,000 clones, around 82% being singletons. Sequencing input: peripheral blood. Every receptor here comes from a human donor in a cohort sampled during active COVID-19.

The sample holds one count of this clone. At one boundary the junction diverges from the germline segment, which might be a read error. V usage is TRBV6-5 and J usage is TRBJ2-7; 8 positions agree with TRBD1. This CDR3 comprises 13 residues. CDR1 and CDR2 from the germline V gene are MNHEY and SVGAGI. The CDR3 sequence: CASSPRGPYEQYF. As DNA, the CDR3 is TGTGCCAGCAGCCCCAGGGGGCCCTACGAACAGTACTTC.

The V call is TRBV6-1, the J call TRBJ1-2; D gene uncertain. The germline V gene has CDR1 MNHNS and CDR2 SASEGT. The germline V and J ends were trimmed by 1 base and 7 bases, with 13 bases remaining between them. The CDR3 runs to 14 residues. The CDR3 region has the DNA TGTGCCAGCAGTGAAGGCTCGGCGGTCGGTGGCTACACCTTC. It specifies CASSEGSAVGGYTF.

This sequence joins TRBV6-5 and TRBJ1-3; 8 bases map to TRBD1. With V trimmed by 6 bases and J by 6 bases, 10 bases remained unmatched. This CDR3 comprises 15 residues. The germline CDR1 and CDR2 sequences are MNHEY and SVGAGI. The CDR3 DNA sequence: TGTGCCAGCAGCCTTCGACAGGGGATGGTAAACACCATATATTTT. Encoded protein: CASSLRQGMVNTIYF.

The chain couples TRBV5-6 to TRBJ1-2; D gene uncertain. Germline V CDR1 and CDR2: SGHDT, YYEEEE. Trimming took 4 bases from V and 4 from J, leaving 20 bases between them. The CDR3 sequence is 16 residues long. The CDR3 sequence: CASSLRRGIMRYGYTF. In nucleotides, the CDR3 is TGTGCCAGCAGCCTCAGAAGAGGAATAATGCGCTATGGCTACACCTTC.

The gene calls are TRBV4-3 and TRBJ2-2; 9 nucleotides align to TRBD2. Germline values: CDR1 LGHNA, CDR2 YSLEER. J gave up 8 bases and V 1 base, and 11 bases lay outside the gene matches. The CDR3 spans 17 residues. The CDR3 region is CASSQASGGPSGGELFF. CDR3 DNA sequence: TGCGCCAGCAGCCAAGCCAGCGGGGGGCCCTCCGGAGGGGAGCTGTTTTTT.